The 28 T cell receptor beta chains presented below share a single source sample, sequenced in a study of metastatic and nonmetastatic thyroid tumors. No patient received treatment before thyroid surgery. TCRdb re-analyzed the PCR reads using MiXCR. This repertoire shows around 42,000 clones, 9% to 14% found once; its top ten account for approximately 8.8%. The sequenced sample consisted of blood. The receptors derive from a male donor with papillary thyroid cancer or a benign thyroid nodule (not recorded which). Some clones in this sample may be carry-over from other donors' samples.

This clone was recorded many times. The chain combines TRBV20-1 with TRBJ2-1; 9 bases agree with TRBD2. Germline V gene sequence: CDR1 DFQATT, CDR2 SNEGSKA (reference sequence). The CDR3 contains 14 residues. CDR3 coding DNA: TGCAGCCCTTGGGCCAGCGGGGGGAACAATGAGCAGTTCTTC. It specifies CSPWASGGNNEQFF.

Remarks on this clone: A read error may explain this, as a much larger clone is one base away. The chain recombines TRBV19 with TRBJ1-5; 7 bases are a match to TRBD1. The CDR3 sequence is 15 residues long. The germline V gene encodes CDR1 LNHDA and CDR2 SQIVND (reference sequence). DNA for the CDR3: TGTGCGTGCCGGGACAGCCTCTATAGCGATCAGCCCCAGCATTTT. It is translated as CACRDSLYSDQPQHF.

This clone was seen at least ten times. The chain carries TRBV20-1 and TRBJ2-7, with 7 bases aligning to TRBD2. From germline, CDR1 is DFQATT and CDR2 SNEGSKA (reference sequence). With V trimmed by 6 bases and J by 0 bases, 8 bases remained unmatched. This CDR3 has 14 residues. The CDR3 spells CSAKSGTSSYEQYF. CDR3 sequence (DNA): TGCAGTGCAAAAAGCGGGACGAGCTCCTACGAGCAGTACTTC.

This clone was picked up many times. V is TRBV6-1 and J is TRBJ2-7; D is possibly TRBD1 (5 bases). The V gene lost 3 bases and the J gene lost 6 bases, with 9 bases spanning the gap. Per germline, CDR1 MNHNS and CDR2 SASEGT. This CDR3 has 12 amino acids. CDR3 protein: CASSDLGREQYF. The CDR3 region has the DNA TGTGCCAGCAGTGATCTGGGGCGCGAGCAGTACTTC.

The table lists this clone with a few counts. V and J are TRBV10-3 and TRBJ2-1; no reliable D call. This CDR3 is 13 amino acids long. The V end lost 8 bases, the J end lost 7 bases, and 15 bases lay between the germline ends. Germline assignment: CDR1 ENHRY and CDR2 SYGVKD. The CDR3 bases are TGTGCCATCGTAGGGTTAGAAAGGAATGAGCAGTTCTTC. Translation: CAIVGLERNEQFF.

As DNA, the CDR3 is TGCAGTGCTCGTAGCTCGGGGGGAAACACCATATATTTT. Amino acid sequence: CSARSSGGNTIYF. The V call is TRBV20-1, the J call TRBJ1-3; D is ambiguous. Germline CDR1 reads DFQATT; CDR2 reads SNEGSKA (reference sequence). The V and J ends lost 5 bases and 4 bases respectively, with 12 bases between them. The CDR3 length is 13 residues.

Ten or more counts support this clone. The V and J genes are TRBV20-1 and TRBJ2-3, with TRBD2 as a possible D gene (5 bases). CDR3 length: 14 amino acids. Trimming took 3 bases from V and 1 from J, leaving 11 bases between them. CDR1 and CDR2 (germline): DFQATT, SNEGSKA (reference sequence). CDR3 nucleotides: TGCAGTGCTAGCATGGGCGGGCGCACAGATACGCAGTATTTT. Amino acids: CSASMGGRTDTQYF.

Worth noting for this clone: A single base separates this from a much larger clone, so it may be a read error. V usage is TRBV9 and J usage is TRBJ1-1, with unresolved D. This CDR3 region has 13 residues. Germline CDR1 is SGDLS and CDR2 is YYNGEE. This chain's CDR3 is CASSVRSNTESFF. The CDR3 DNA is TGTGCCAGCAGCGTGAGGTCGAACACTGAATCTTTCTTT.

This clone has more than one count but fewer than ten. This chain uses TRBV6-1 with TRBJ1-2, with no clear D. CDR1 and CDR2 (germline): MNHNS, SASEGT. V was pared by 2 bases and J by 3 bases, with 19 bases between. The CDR3 loop spans 17 amino acids. CDR3 region: CASSETLTGGGYYGYTF. DNA of the CDR3: TGTGCCAGCAGTGAAACGTTGACGGGAGGCGGGTACTATGGCTACACCTTC.

The chain links TRBV20-1 to TRBJ2-5; D is perhaps TRBD2 (6 bases). CDR3 length: 16 amino acids. Germline values: CDR1 DFQATT, CDR2 SNEGSKA (reference sequence). Deletions cut 0 bases from V and 0 bases from J, with 14 bases between. In DNA, the CDR3 is TGCAGTGCTAGAGATGACGCCCGGGGGAACCAAGAGACCCAGTACTTC. This codes for CSARDDARGNQETQYF.

In its sample, this clone was seen many times. The V call is TRBV5-5, the J call TRBJ2-7; tentatively, D is TRBD1 (8 bases). Germline V gene lookup returns CDR1 SGHKS and CDR2 YYEKEE (reference sequence). Deletions cut 0 bases from V and 6 bases from J, with 13 bases between. The CDR3 totals 14 residues. CDR3 residues: CASSLGQGRVEQYF. The CDR3 nucleotides read TGTGCCAGCAGCTTGGGACAGGGGAGGGTCGAGCAGTACTTC.

This clone has at least ten counts. This chain connects TRBV20-1 to TRBJ2-7, with 14 positions matching TRBD2. This CDR3 comprises 16 residues. J gave up 3 bases and V 3 bases, and 7 bases lay outside the gene matches. CDR1 and CDR2 from the germline V gene are DFQATT and SNEGSKA (reference sequence). The CDR3 nucleotides read TGCAGTGCTAGTGCGGAAGGGACTAGCGGGGGCTACGAGCAGTACTTC. Amino acid sequence: CSASAEGTSGGYEQYF.

This clone was recorded once. A clone one base away is much larger, so this may be a read error. The chain uses TRBV9 and TRBJ2-1; D uncertain. Germline V gene lookup returns CDR1 SGDLS and CDR2 YYNGEE. This CDR3 has 13 residues. For the CDR3, the DNA is TGTGCCAGCGGCGTAGCTACGCTCAATGAGCAGTTCTTC. This encodes CASGVATLNEQFF.

As to this clone: Just one base apart from a much larger clone, this may be a read error. The V call is TRBV7-9, the J call TRBJ2-1; a possible D gene is TRBD2 (6 bases). V gave up 3 bases and J gave up 10 bases, with 13 bases separating them. The CDR3 totals 13 residues. CDR1 and CDR2 from the germline V gene are SEHNR and FQNEAQ (reference sequence). The CDR3 reads CASSFNSGREQFF. The CDR3 DNA follows: TGTGCCAGCAGCTTTAATAGCGGCCGAGAGCAGTTCTTC.

Comment on this clone: Likely a read error: the CDR3 ends without its conserved phenylalanine or tryptophan. It is unclear where the CDR3 begins or ends on the DNA, so no DNA is shown, and the CDR3 is as TCRdb lists it. The chain recombines TRBV20-1 with TRBJ2-7. The CDR3 has 13 amino acids, counting both end residues. Germline V lookup: CDR1 DFQATT, CDR2 SNEGSKA (reference sequence). The CDR3 loop reads CSARSQATGEQHS.

This clone was seen many times. The chain combines TRBV7-9 with TRBJ2-5; D may be TRBD1 (7 bases). Deletions cut 1 base from V and 7 bases from J, with 10 bases between. Per the germline V gene, CDR1 is SEHNR and CDR2 is FQNEAQ (reference sequence). The CDR3 covers 13 residues. The CDR3 is CASSLGQGGTQYF. The CDR3 DNA reads TGTGCCAGCAGCTTAGGCCAGGGGGGGACCCAGTACTTC.

This clone has more than one count but fewer than ten. This may be a read error, as it is one base from a much larger clone. The chain joins TRBV6-1 to TRBJ2-1; 9 nucleotides agree with TRBD1. V gave up 7 bases and J gave up 12 bases; unmatched junction bases: 7. CDR3 length: 12 amino acids. Germline V gives CDR1 MNHNS, CDR2 SASEGT. The CDR3 DNA sequence: TGTGCCAGCATCCGACAGGGGGTCATGCAGTTCTTC. Amino acid sequence: CASIRQGVMQFF.

Many counts were recorded for this clone. This chain joins TRBV14 and TRBJ2-7; D is undetermined. The CDR3 has 13 amino acids. V was clipped by 3 bases and J by 1 base, with 7 bases between them. Germline V lookup: CDR1 SGHDN, CDR2 FVKESK. Written as DNA, the CDR3 is TGTGCCAGCAGCCAGTACGGGTCCTACGAGCAGTACTTC. Its translation: CASSQYGSYEQYF.

The sample holds many counts of this clone. This rearrangement joins TRBV6-1 to TRBJ2-1; D gene uncertain. This CDR3 has 13 amino acids. CDR1 and CDR2 from the germline V gene are MNHNS and SASEGT. The V end was cut by 7 bases, the J end by 10 bases, with 17 bases between. In DNA, the CDR3 is TGTGCCAGCACGGGTTTGTCTCATAAGGAGCAGTTCTTC. Translated, it gives CASTGLSHKEQFF.

This clone was found many times. This chain uses TRBV20-1 with TRBJ1-5, with 10 bases aligning to TRBD1. The V gene end was trimmed by 0 bases and the J gene end by 3 bases; junction bases not matched to a gene: 5. CDR1 and CDR2 (germline): DFQATT, SNEGSKA (reference sequence). CDR3 length: 16 amino acids. The CDR3 spells CSARDLGQGDNQPQHF. CDR3 nucleotide sequence: TGCAGTGCTAGAGATCTCGGACAGGGGGACAATCAGCCCCAGCATTTT.

In its sample, this clone was seen many times. The chain joins TRBV11-2 to TRBJ1-1; D gene uncertain. This CDR3 region has 14 residues. Germline loops: CDR1 SGHAT, CDR2 FQNNGV. V was pared by 1 base and J by 0 bases, with 6 bases between. DNA for the CDR3: TGTGCCAGCAGCTTAGGAGTTATGAACACTGAAGCTTTCTTT. This encodes CASSLGVMNTEAFF.

This clone was detected many times. The V gene is TRBV4-1, the J gene TRBJ2-7; tentatively, D is TRBD2 (6 bases). The V end lost 6 bases, the J end lost 6 bases, and 9 bases lay between the germline ends. Germline values: CDR1 MGHRA, CDR2 YSYEKL. The CDR3 consists of 11 residues. The CDR3 region is CASSYGSEQYF. The DNA for the CDR3 is TGCGCCAGCAGTTACGGGAGCGAGCAGTACTTC.

Only one count was recorded for this clone. A clone one base away is much larger, so this may be a read error. The chain is built from TRBV20-1 and TRBJ2-5, with 10 nucleotides matching TRBD2. Germline V gives CDR1 DFQATT, CDR2 SNEGSKA (reference sequence). With 0 bases clipped from V and 3 bases from J, the junction kept 7 bases outside the gene matches. This CDR3 has 16 residues. DNA of the CDR3: TGCAGTGCTAGAGACTCCAGTCTAGCGGGAGAAGAGACCCAGTACTTC. It specifies CSARDSSLAGEETQYF.

At least ten counts were recorded for this clone. The V call is TRBV5-1, the J call TRBJ1-2; D may be TRBD1 (6 bases). The CDR3 has 16 amino acids. The germline V and J ends were trimmed by 0 bases and 2 bases, with 14 bases remaining between them. CDR1 is SGHRS and CDR2 is YFSETQ in the germline V gene. The CDR3 coding sequence is TGCGCCAGCAGCTTGGGTGCCGGAGGGGGGAACTATGGCTACACCTTC. Amino acids: CASSLGAGGGNYGYTF.

This clone appeared many times. J is TRBJ2-3 and V is TRBV7-2; D unclear. There are 13 residues in the CDR3. V dropped 3 bases and J dropped 1 base, with 5 bases sitting between them. The germline gives CDR1 SGHTA, CDR2 FQGNSA. CDR3 bases: TGTGCCAGCAGCTTGATCCGCACAGATACGCAGTATTTT. Translated: CASSLIRTDTQYF.

Ten or more counts support this clone. The V gene is TRBV4-1, the J gene TRBJ2-2, with 9 bases that match TRBD1. The CDR3 has 16 amino acids. Germline CDR1 reads MGHRA; CDR2 reads YSYEKL. With 3 bases clipped from V and 5 bases from J, the junction kept 7 bases outside the gene matches. The CDR3 here is CASSHPGTGRTGELFF. The CDR3 nucleotides are TGCGCCAGCAGCCATCCCGGGACAGGGCGTACCGGGGAGCTGTTTTTT.

This clone was seen ten or more times. The chain joins TRBV20-1 to TRBJ2-1; 10 bases are a match to TRBD2. The CDR3 is 14 amino acids. With 1 base clipped from V and 6 bases from J, the junction kept 3 bases outside the gene matches. Germline V gene data show CDR1 as DFQATT and CDR2 as SNEGSKA (reference sequence). CDR3 loop: CSARVAGGLNEQFF. DNA of the CDR3: TGCAGTGCTAGAGTAGCGGGAGGTCTCAATGAGCAGTTCTTC.

This clone has ten or more counts. The chain recombines TRBV9 with TRBJ1-6; 9 bases agree with TRBD1. Germline V gene sequence: CDR1 SGDLS, CDR2 YYNGEE. Germline trimming cut 4 bases from V and 4 bases from J; bases unmatched to any gene: 6. This CDR3 is built from 16 residues. CDR3 in amino acids: CASSPRDRDYNSPLHF. CDR3 bases: TGTGCCAGCAGCCCCCGGGACAGGGATTATAATTCACCCCTCCACTTT.